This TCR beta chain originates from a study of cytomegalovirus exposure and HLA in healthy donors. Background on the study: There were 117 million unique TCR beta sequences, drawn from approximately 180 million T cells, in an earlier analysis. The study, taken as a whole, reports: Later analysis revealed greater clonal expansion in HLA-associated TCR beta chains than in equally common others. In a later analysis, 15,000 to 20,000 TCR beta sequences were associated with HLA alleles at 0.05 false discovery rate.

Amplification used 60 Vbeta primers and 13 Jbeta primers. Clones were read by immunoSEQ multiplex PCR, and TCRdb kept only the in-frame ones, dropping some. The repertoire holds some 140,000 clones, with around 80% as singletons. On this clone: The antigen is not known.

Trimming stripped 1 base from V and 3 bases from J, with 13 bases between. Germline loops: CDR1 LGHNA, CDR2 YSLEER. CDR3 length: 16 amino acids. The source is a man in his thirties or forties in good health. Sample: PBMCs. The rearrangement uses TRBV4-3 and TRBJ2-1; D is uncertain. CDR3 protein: CASSQGALIGYNEQFF. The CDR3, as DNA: TGCGCCAGCAGCCAAGGAGCATTAATTGGCTACAATGAGCAGTTCTTC.